This TCR beta chain was profiled in a study of blood T cells in healthy people across ages (dated by TCRdb to the mid-2010s). At the level of the whole study: Template switching captured roughly one uniquely barcoded TCR beta cDNA molecule per two T cells in model experiments. Donors of different ages were randomly distributed across sequencing lanes to avoid experimental bias. The donors were split into four age groups: young (average roughly 15 years), middle-aged (39), aged (roughly 60) and long-lived (under 90). Age-related changes in TCR beta repertoire diversity were measured in the study by deep sequencing normalized with unique cDNA molecular identifiers. The study analyzed two additional independent replicas of 1 million unique cDNA reads from the same blood draw for two donors, one aged 18 to 30 and one aged 80 or older.

The paper as a whole reports these results and caveats: The long-lived group showed more naive CD4+ T cells, fewer expanded clones and increased TCR diversity than the aged group, suggesting age selection. Because donor CMV infection status was unknown, age-related changes in expanded clonotypes were potentially confounded. There was a strong correlation between observed TCR beta diversity and the percentage of naive T cells measured by flow cytometry. Total diversity estimates from one million sequenced T cells were considered lower bounds and underestimates. Observed TCR beta diversity per million T cells fell roughly linearly with age, and a significant reduction was already apparent by age around 39. Since profiling was done on bulk unsorted PBMCs, naive and antigen-experienced compartments could not be conclusively compared.

Donors were a few dozen systemically healthy Caucasian individuals from Russia aged roughly 6 to 90 years. Each donor gave 8 to 10 milliliters of peripheral blood, drawn into EDTA-treated Vacutainer tubes. PBMCs were isolated by Ficoll-Paque density-gradient centrifugation, with at least 7 million obtained per sample. Trizol reagent was used to extract total RNA from PBMCs, with at least 5 micrograms per sample. The percentages of naive CD45RAhigh/CD27high T cells were determined by flow cytometry on a PBMC aliquot from every donor. Library preparation used 5' RACE. TCRdb lists the instrument as Illumina HiSeq 2500. A second about 7 to 11 cycle PCR used a sample-barcoded 5' primer and a J-beta primer mix. A template-switch 5' adaptor carrying 12 random nucleotides introduced a unique molecular identifier onto each TCR beta cDNA molecule. At least 2.5 million CDR3-containing paired-end reads were obtained from each sample. All of the RNA was converted into first-strand cDNA using the Mint cDNA synthesis kit, with a TRBC-specific oligonucleotide serving as the primer. All cDNA was treated with uracil-DNA glycosylase and then went through a first 18-cycle PCR with the universal primers M1SS and BC2_uni_R. The published analysis was carried out like this. Normalization of each sample was performed by random selection of 1 million high-quality reads, each carrying a distinct molecular identifier. Instead of being binned into consensus sequences, reads that shared molecular identifiers were thrown out. MiTCR, with a Q25 quality threshold and the strictest error-elimination algorithm, was used for CDR3 identification, clonotype clustering and error correction. A nonparametric unseen species model with Euler transformation was used to estimate lower-bound total TCR beta diversity. The raw public data were reprocessed by TCRdb itself: fastp quality trimming at Q25, MiXCR clonotype calling, in-frame beta chains only. All rows with the same CDR3 protein become a single entry with the most common DNA and genes. What appears here as the V and J calls and clone size reflects TCRdb's work, not the paper's. The sample table lists about 640,000 distinct CDR3 sequences, 35% to 50% of them with a count of one. About 30% of the sample lies in the top ten.

There are 10 amino acids in the CDR3, from cysteine to phenylalanine inclusive. The CDR3 DNA has 30 bases and is translated from base 1. CDR1 is given as SEHNR and CDR2 as FQNEAQ, both from the germline V gene (reference sequence). V is shortened by 1 base, J by 11 bases, and the region joining them spans 5 bases. On this clonotype itself: Its binding antigen is unknown. The record has no base qualities; no much larger clone is one base away.

The sequencing sample was made of blood. The chain couples TRBV7-9 to TRBJ1-1; the D gene is not confidently resolved. The clonotype comes from a man at least 80 years old in good health. The DNA sequence is given as TGTGCCAGCAGCTTAGGGTGGGCTTTCTTT. This translates into CASSLGWAFF.